Below, one T cell receptor (beta chain) is given with its context. The assay was immunoSEQ multiplex PCR, and TCRdb's table has in-frame clones only and misses some. Of about 110,000 clones in the sample, around 85% are singletons; the top ten hold around 2.4%. The CDR3 has 13 amino acids. V was clipped by 4 bases and J by 6 bases; unmatched bases: 7. In germline, CDR1 is SGHNT, CDR2 YYREEE (reference sequence). The sample comes from a study of PD-L1 blockade in urothelial cancer. The chain couples TRBV5-4 to TRBJ2-7; 7 nucleotides align to TRBD1. The source of this sequence is a man aged 45-65 years with urothelial cancer. Material: PBMCs, obtained around atezolizumab (anti-PD-L1) treatment. The CDR3 sequence is CASSPNRGSEQYF. DNA of the CDR3: TGTGCCAGCAGCCCGAACAGGGGTAGCGAGCAGTACTTC.